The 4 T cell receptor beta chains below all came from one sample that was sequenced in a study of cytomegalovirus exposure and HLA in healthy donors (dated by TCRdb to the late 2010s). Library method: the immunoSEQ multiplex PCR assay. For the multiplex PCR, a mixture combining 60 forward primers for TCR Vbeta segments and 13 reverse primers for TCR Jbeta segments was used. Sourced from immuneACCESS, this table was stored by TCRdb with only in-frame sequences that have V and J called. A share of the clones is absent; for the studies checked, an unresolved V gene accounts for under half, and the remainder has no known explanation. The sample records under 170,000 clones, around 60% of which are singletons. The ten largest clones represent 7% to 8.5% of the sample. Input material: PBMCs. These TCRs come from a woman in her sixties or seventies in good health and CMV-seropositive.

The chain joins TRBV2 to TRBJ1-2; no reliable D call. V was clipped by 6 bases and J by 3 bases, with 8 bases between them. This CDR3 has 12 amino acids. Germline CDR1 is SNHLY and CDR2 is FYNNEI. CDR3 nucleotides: TGTGCCAGCAGAGGTCAGGACTATGGCTACACCTTC. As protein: CASRGQDYGYTF.

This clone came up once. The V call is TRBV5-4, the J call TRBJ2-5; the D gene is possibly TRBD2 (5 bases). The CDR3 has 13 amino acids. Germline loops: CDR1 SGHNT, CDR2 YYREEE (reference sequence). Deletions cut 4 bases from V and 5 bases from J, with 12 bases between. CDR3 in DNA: TGTGCCAGCAGCGCGAGGGCCTGGGAGACCCAGTACTTC. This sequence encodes CASSARAWETQYF.

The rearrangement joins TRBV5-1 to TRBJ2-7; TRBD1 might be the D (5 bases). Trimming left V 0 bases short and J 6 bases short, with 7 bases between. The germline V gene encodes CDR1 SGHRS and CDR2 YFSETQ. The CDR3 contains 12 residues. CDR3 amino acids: CASSLERGEQYF. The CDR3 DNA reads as TGCGCCAGCAGCTTGGAAAGGGGCGAGCAGTACTTC.

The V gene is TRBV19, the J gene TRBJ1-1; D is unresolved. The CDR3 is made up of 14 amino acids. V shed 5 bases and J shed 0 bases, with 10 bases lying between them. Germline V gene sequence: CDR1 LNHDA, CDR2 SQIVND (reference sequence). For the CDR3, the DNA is TGTGCCAGTAGTGGCGGGGTGATGAACACTGAAGCTTTCTTT. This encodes CASSGGVMNTEAFF.